These 21 T cell receptor beta chains were all obtained from the same sample, sequenced in a study of cytomegalovirus exposure and HLA in healthy donors. The primer mix had 60 Vbeta and 13 Jbeta primers. TCRdb's copy holds only in-frame clones and misses some; the assay was immunoSEQ multiplex PCR. The sample has 90,000 to 100,000 clones, about 75% seen once. The sequenced sample consisted of PBMCs. These receptors were obtained from a woman in her forties in good health and CMV-seronegative.

The chain employs TRBV7-2 and TRBJ1-3; D uncertain. V was cut by 1 base and J by 4 bases, with 5 bases left in between. This CDR3 contains 13 residues. Germline-derived CDR1 and CDR2 are SGHTA and FQGNSA. In nucleotides, the CDR3 is TGTGCCAGCAGCTTAGTTGGCGGAAACACCATATATTTT. It encodes CASSLVGGNTIYF. The full variable domain, in which reference TRBV7-2 and TRBJ1-3 provide the parts outside the CDR3, is GAGVSQSPSNKVTEKGKDVELRCDPISGHTALYWYRQSLGQGLEFLIYFQGNSAPDKSGLPSDRFSAERTGGSVSTLTIQRTQQEDSAVYLCASSLVGGNTIYFGEGSWLTVV.

This chain links TRBV6-5 with TRBJ1-1, with D uncertain. The CDR3 totals 12 residues. V lost 6 bases, J lost 3 bases, and 8 bases lay in between. Germline-derived CDR1 and CDR2 are MNHEY and SVGAGI. The CDR3 coding sequence is TGTGCCAGCAGCGCCCGGGACACTGAAGCTTTCTTT. Its translation: CASSARDTEAFF.

The gene calls are TRBV30 and TRBJ1-1; possible D gene TRBD1, 5 bases. The CDR3 contains 12 residues. With 4 bases removed from V and 2 bases from J, the gap between germline ends came to 8 bases. Germline CDR1 and CDR2: GTSNPN and SVGIG (reference sequence). The CDR3 coding sequence is TGTGCCTGGACAGGGTTCAACACTGAAGCTTTCTTT. The encoded protein is CAWTGFNTEAFF. The whole variable domain, remainder taken from reference TRBV30 and TRBJ1-1, is SQTIHQWPATLVQPVGSPLSLECTVEGTSNPNLYWYRQAAGRGLQLLFYSVGIGQISSEVPQNLSASRPQDRQFILSSKKLLLSDSGFYLCAWTGFNTEAFFGQGTRLTVV.

V usage is TRBV7-9 and J usage is TRBJ2-7; 9 positions match TRBD1. The ends lost 3 bases at V and 6 bases at J; junction bases unmatched: 9. This CDR3 is built from 15 residues. The germline V gene encodes CDR1 SEHNR and CDR2 FQNEAQ (reference sequence). DNA of the CDR3: TGTGCCAGCAGCTTGGCCGGGACAGGGTTATCCGAGCAGTACTTC. This translates into CASSLAGTGLSEQYF.

The chain recombines TRBV29-1 with TRBJ2-3; 8 bases agree with TRBD1. There are 14 residues in the CDR3. The germline gives CDR1 SQVTM, CDR2 ANQGSEA. The V and J ends lost 6 bases and 6 bases, in that order; junction bases with no gene match: 11. CDR3 in amino acids: CSVLQGANLDTQYF. The DNA for the CDR3 is TGCAGCGTACTTCAGGGGGCGAACTTGGATACGCAGTATTTT.

The J gene is TRBJ1-4, the V gene TRBV27, with D uncertain. Germline values: CDR1 MNHEY, CDR2 SMNVEV (reference sequence). Trimming pared 4 bases from V and 5 bases from J, leaving 8 bases between. The CDR3 has 13 residues. The CDR3 region has the DNA TGTGCCAGCAGTTGGCAGAAGAATGAAAAACTGTTTTTT. It codes for CASSWQKNEKLFF.

This chain joins TRBV18 and TRBJ1-2; 7 positions agree with TRBD1. The CDR3 is made up of 15 amino acids. Germline values: CDR1 KGHSH, CDR2 LQKENI. The V and J ends lost 3 bases and 6 bases, in that order; junction bases with no gene match: 10. Here the CDR3 DNA reads TGTGCCAGCTCACCCCGGGACAGCTGGAGAGATGGCTACACCTTC. It encodes CASSPRDSWRDGYTF.

The chain links TRBV5-1 to TRBJ2-1, with D perhaps matching TRBD2 (7 bases). CDR3 length: 14 amino acids. Per germline, CDR1 SGHRS and CDR2 YFSETQ. The V end lost 6 bases, the J end lost 4 bases, and 14 bases lay between the germline ends. The CDR3 DNA follows: TGCGCCAGCAAGACGGGGGGCGGTTACAATGAGCAGTTCTTC. Its protein is CASKTGGGYNEQFF.

The gene calls are TRBV11-2 and TRBJ2-7; D possibly corresponds to TRBD1 (6 bases). This CDR3 is built from 15 residues. V shed 5 bases and J shed 5 bases, with 19 bases lying between them. Germline V CDR1 and CDR2: SGHAT, FQNNGV. This CDR3 reads CASSPTGSPGDEQYF. CDR3 in DNA: TGTGCCAGCAGCCCCACAGGGTCACCCGGGGACGAGCAGTACTTC.

The CDR3 sequence is CASSLVRGAHQETQYF. CDR3 DNA: TGTGCCAGCAGCTTAGTGCGGGGGGCCCACCAAGAGACCCAGTACTTC. This chain joins TRBV13 and TRBJ2-5, with 8 nucleotides matching TRBD2. This CDR3 has 16 amino acids. Germline trimming cut 1 base from V and 0 bases from J; bases unmatched to any gene: 4. The germline V gene has CDR1 PRHDT and CDR2 FYEKMQ (reference sequence).

The chain has TRBV30 and TRBJ1-4; D may be TRBD1 (5 bases). CDR1 is GTSNPN, CDR2 SVGIG, per germline (reference sequence). The V end lost 3 bases, the J end lost 4 bases, and 9 bases lay between the germline ends. There are 13 residues in the CDR3. For the CDR3, the DNA is TGTGCCTGGAGCCGCAGGGTTAATGAAAAACTGTTTTTT. Amino acids: CAWSRRVNEKLFF.

The chain couples TRBV4-3 to TRBJ2-3; D is undetermined. The V gene lost 0 bases and the J gene lost 3 bases, with 7 bases spanning the gap. CDR1 is LGHNA, CDR2 YSLEER, per germline. The CDR3 is 14 residues long. CDR3 coding DNA: TGCGCCAGCAGCCAAGATGTCAGGACAGATACGCAGTATTTT. It specifies CASSQDVRTDTQYF.

This sequence joins TRBV5-1 and TRBJ1-1, with unresolved D. The CDR3 spans 14 residues. Germline assignment: CDR1 SGHRS and CDR2 YFSETQ. Trimming stripped 2 bases from V and 3 bases from J, with 11 bases between. The CDR3 here is CASSLHGSDTEAFF. The CDR3, as DNA: TGCGCCAGCAGCTTACACGGCAGCGACACTGAAGCTTTCTTT.

The chain carries TRBV5-1 and TRBJ1-1, with D hard to call. The V gene lost 0 bases and the J gene lost 5 bases, with 14 bases spanning the gap. The CDR3 contains 15 residues. The germline V gene encodes CDR1 SGHRS and CDR2 YFSETQ. CDR3 coding DNA: TGCGCCAGCAGCTTGGAGGCGGGAGGGAGGACTGAAGCTTTCTTT. Amino acid sequence: CASSLEAGGRTEAFF.

This chain links TRBV6-6 with TRBJ2-4; TRBD1 agrees at 8 bases. CDR3 length equals 14 residues. The germline gives CDR1 MNHNY, CDR2 SVGAGI (reference sequence). The V segment lost 4 bases and the J segment 2 bases; nucleotides outside the gene matches: 1. CDR3 sequence reads: CASSWTGTKNIQYF. The CDR3 DNA follows: TGTGCCAGCAGTTGGACAGGGACCAAAAACATTCAGTACTTC.

This chain uses TRBV7-3 with TRBJ2-1, with 7 bases fitting TRBD2. The CDR3 covers 15 residues. The germline CDR1 and CDR2 sequences are SGHTA and FQGTGA. V was clipped by 3 bases and J by 2 bases; unmatched bases: 4. CDR3 sequence (DNA): TGTGCCAGCAGCTTTATTCGGGGGGCCTACAATGAGCAGTTCTTC. Translating gives CASSFIRGAYNEQFF.

This clone was seen more than once but under ten times. This CDR3 reads CASTDRLKNQPQHF. CDR3 bases: TGTGCCAGTACCGACAGGTTAAAAAATCAGCCCCAGCATTTT. The chain is built from TRBV19 and TRBJ1-5; tentative D call: TRBD1 (6 bases). The germline V and J ends were trimmed by 7 bases and 4 bases, with 14 bases remaining between them. Per germline, CDR1 LNHDA and CDR2 SQIVND (reference sequence). The CDR3 extends over 14 amino acids.

This chain links TRBV13 with TRBJ2-5; 9 bases fit TRBD2. This CDR3 spans 17 amino acids. The V and J ends lost 5 bases and 2 bases, in that order; junction bases with no gene match: 12. Germline lookup yields CDR1 PRHDT and CDR2 FYEKMQ (reference sequence). The CDR3 here is CASSPRGGPVPQETQYF. CDR3 nucleotide sequence: TGTGCCAGCAGCCCGCGGGGGGGGCCGGTTCCTCAAGAGACCCAGTACTTC.

The chain links TRBV6-6 to TRBJ1-1; TRBD1 is a possible D gene (6 bases). V lost 0 bases and J 5 bases, leaving 7 bases between the germline ends. The length of the CDR3 is 13 residues. The V gene's germline CDR1 is MNHNY and CDR2 SVGAGI (reference sequence). This CDR3 reads CASSYSQGTEAFF. DNA of the CDR3: TGTGCCAGCAGTTACTCACAGGGAACTGAAGCTTTCTTT.

The chain has TRBV7-9 and TRBJ1-2, with D unclear. The CDR3 is 17 amino acids. Germline V gives CDR1 SEHNR, CDR2 FQNEAQ (reference sequence). V was pared by 5 bases and J by 8 bases, with 27 bases between. The CDR3 DNA reads as TGTGCCAGCAGCCGGATTAGAATGGGCGGGAGAATGGAGGGCTACACCTTC. Protein sequence: CASSRIRMGGRMEGYTF.

This chain uses TRBV7-6 with TRBJ2-3; 14 bases agree with TRBD2. After removal of 5 bases from V and 2 bases from J, the junction contained 6 bases not matched to a gene. Per the germline V gene, CDR1 is SGHVS and CDR2 is FNYEAQ. The CDR3 sequence is 17 residues long. As DNA, the CDR3 is TGTGCCAGCAGCGGGCGGACTAGCGGGGGGTACACAGATACGCAGTATTTT. Translation: CASSGRTSGGYTDTQYF.